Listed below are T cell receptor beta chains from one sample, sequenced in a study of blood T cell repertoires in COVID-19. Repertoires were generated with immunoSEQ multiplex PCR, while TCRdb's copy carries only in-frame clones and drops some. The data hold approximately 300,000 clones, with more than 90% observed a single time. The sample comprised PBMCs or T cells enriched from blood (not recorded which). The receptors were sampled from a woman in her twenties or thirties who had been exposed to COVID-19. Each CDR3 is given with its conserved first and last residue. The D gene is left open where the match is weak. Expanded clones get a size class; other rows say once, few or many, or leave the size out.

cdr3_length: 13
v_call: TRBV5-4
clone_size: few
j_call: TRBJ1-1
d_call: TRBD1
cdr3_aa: CASSWLGGHEAFF
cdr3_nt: TGTGCCAGCAGCTGGTTAGGGGGCCATGAAGCTTTCTTT

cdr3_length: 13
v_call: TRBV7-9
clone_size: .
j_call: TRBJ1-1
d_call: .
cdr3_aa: CASSFPGGTEAFF
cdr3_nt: TGTGCCAGCAGCTTCCCCGGGGGCACTGAAGCTTTCTTT

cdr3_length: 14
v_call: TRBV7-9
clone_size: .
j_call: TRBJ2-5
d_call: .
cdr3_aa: CASSLEGDQETQYF
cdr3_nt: TGTGCCAGCAGCTTAGAGGGGGATCAAGAGACCCAGTACTTC

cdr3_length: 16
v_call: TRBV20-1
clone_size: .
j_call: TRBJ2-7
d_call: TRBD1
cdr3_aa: CSASGTGMGEPYEQYF
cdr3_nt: TGCAGTGCTAGTGGGACAGGCATGGGGGAACCCTACGAGCAGTACTTC

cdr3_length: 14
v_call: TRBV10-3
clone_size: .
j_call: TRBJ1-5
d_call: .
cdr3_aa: CAISEPGAIQPQHF
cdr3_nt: TGTGCCATCAGTGAACCGGGAGCAATTCAGCCCCAGCATTTT

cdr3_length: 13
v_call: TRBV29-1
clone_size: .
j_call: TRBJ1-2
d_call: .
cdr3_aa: CSVAGGQPYGYTF
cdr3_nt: TGCAGCGTTGCAGGCGGACAGCCCTATGGCTACACCTTC

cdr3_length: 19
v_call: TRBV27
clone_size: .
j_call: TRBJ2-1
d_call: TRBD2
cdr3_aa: CASSLTRLAGGPSYNEQFF
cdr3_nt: TGTGCCAGCAGTTTAACACGGCTAGCGGGGGGACCATCCTACAATGAGCAGTTCTTC

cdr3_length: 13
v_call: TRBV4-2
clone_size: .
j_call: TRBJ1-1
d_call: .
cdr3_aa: CASSGGGNTEAFF
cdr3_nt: TGTGCCAGCAGCGGGGGGGGAAACACTGAAGCTTTCTTT

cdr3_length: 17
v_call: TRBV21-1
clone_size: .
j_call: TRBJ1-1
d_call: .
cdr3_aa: CASSKASTVSPNTEAFF
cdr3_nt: TGTGCCAGCAGCAAAGCAAGCACAGTGTCCCCGAACACTGAAGCTTTCTTT

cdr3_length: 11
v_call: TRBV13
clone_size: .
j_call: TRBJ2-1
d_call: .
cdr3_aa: CASSLYNEQFF
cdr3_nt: TGTGCCAGCAGCCTCTACAATGAGCAGTTCTTC

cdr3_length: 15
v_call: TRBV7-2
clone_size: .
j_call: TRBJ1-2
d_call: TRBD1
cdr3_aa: CASSLGTGDTYGYTF
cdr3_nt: TGTGCCAGCAGCCTAGGGACAGGGGATACCTATGGCTACACCTTC

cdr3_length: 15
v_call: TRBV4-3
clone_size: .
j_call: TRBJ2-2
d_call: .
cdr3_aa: CASSQGVAGSGELFF
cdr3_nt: TGCGCCAGCAGCCAAGGTGTTGCGGGGAGCGGGGAGCTGTTTTTT

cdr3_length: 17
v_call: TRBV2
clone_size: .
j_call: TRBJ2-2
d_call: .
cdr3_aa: CASSEEVAGAYTGELFF
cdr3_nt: TGTGCCAGCAGTGAAGAGGTTGCGGGGGCCTACACCGGGGAGCTGTTTTTT

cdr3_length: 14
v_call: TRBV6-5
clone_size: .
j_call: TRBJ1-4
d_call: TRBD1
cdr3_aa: CASTSTGGDEKLFF
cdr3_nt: TGTGCCAGCACCTCGACAGGGGGGGATGAAAAACTGTTTTTT

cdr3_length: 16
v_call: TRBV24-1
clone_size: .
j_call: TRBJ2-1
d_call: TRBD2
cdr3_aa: CATSDNGLAGVGEQFF
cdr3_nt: TGTGCCACCAGTGACAATGGACTAGCGGGGGTAGGAGAGCAGTTCTTC

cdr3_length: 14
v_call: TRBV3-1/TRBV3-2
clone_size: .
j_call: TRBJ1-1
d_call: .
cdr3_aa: CASSQLALNTEAFF
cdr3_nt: TGTGCCAGCAGCCAATTAGCGCTGAACACTGAAGCTTTCTTT

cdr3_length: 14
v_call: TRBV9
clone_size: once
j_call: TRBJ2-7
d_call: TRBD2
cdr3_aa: CASSPGGDDYEQYF
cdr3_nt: TGTGCCAGCAGCCCCGGGGGGGACGATTACGAGCAGTACTTC

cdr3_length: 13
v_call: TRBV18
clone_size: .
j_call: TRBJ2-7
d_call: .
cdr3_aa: CASLGSRGYEQYF
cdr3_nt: TGTGCCAGCCTTGGGAGCAGGGGCTACGAGCAGTACTTC

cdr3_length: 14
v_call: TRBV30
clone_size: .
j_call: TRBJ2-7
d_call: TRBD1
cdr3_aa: CAWSSGTGNYEQYF
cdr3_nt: TGTGCCTGGAGTTCCGGGACAGGGAATTACGAGCAGTACTTC

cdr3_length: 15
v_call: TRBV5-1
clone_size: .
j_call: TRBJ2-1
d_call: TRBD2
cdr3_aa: CASSLGPGGTNEQFF
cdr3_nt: TGCGCCAGCAGCTTAGGTCCGGGGGGGACCAATGAGCAGTTCTTC

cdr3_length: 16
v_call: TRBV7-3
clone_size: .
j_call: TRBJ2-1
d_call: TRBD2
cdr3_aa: CASSSTGTRTLGEQFF
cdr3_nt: TGTGCCAGCTCCTCAACCGGGACTAGAACCCTCGGTGAGCAGTTCTTC

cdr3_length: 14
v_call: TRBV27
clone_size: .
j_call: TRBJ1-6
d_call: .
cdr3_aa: CASSVDSPNSPLHF
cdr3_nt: TGTGCCAGCAGTGTCGACAGTCCTAATTCACCCCTCCACTTT

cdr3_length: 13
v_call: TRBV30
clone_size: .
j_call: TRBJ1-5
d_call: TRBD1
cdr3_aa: CAWTGGGNQPQHF
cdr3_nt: TGTGCCTGGACAGGGGGTGGAAATCAGCCCCAGCATTTT

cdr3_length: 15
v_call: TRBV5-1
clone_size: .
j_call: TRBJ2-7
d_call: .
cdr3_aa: CASSFPDSDSYEQYF
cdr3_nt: TGCGCCAGCAGCTTCCCGGACAGTGATTCCTACGAGCAGTACTTC

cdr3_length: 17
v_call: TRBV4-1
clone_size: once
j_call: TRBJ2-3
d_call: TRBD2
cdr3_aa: CASSQSRRTSPGDTQYF
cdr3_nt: TGCGCCAGCAGCCAGTCACGCAGGACTAGCCCCGGCGATACGCAGTATTTT

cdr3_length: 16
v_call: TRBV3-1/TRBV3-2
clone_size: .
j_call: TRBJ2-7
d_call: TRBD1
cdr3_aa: CASSRYPRDSTYEQYF
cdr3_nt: TGTGCCAGCAGCCGATACCCCCGGGACAGTACCTACGAGCAGTACTTC

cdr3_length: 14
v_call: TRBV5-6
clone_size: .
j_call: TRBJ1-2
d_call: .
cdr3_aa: CASSPGRGGYGYTF
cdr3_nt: TGTGCCAGCAGCCCTGGACGGGGGGGATATGGCTACACCTTC